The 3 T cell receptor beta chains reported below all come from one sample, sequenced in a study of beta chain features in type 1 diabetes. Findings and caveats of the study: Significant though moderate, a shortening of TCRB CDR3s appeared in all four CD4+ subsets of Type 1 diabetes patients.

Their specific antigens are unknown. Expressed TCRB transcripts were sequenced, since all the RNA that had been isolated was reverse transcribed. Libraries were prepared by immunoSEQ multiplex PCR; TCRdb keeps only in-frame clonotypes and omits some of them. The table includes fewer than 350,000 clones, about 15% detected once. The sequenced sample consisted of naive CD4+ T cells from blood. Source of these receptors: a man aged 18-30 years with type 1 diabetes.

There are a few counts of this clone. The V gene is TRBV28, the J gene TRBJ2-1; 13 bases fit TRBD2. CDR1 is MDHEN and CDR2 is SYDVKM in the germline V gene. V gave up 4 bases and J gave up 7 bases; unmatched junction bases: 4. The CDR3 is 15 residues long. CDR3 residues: CASSSTSGRRNEQFF. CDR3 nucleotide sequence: TGTGCCAGCAGTTCGACTAGCGGGAGGAGGAATGAGCAGTTCTTC. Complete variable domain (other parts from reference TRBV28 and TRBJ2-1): DVKVTQSSRYLVKRTGEKVFLECVQDMDHENMFWYRQDPGLGLRLIYFSYDVKMKEKGDIPEGYSVSREKKERFSLILESASTNQTSMYLCASSSTSGRRNEQFFGPGTRLTVL.

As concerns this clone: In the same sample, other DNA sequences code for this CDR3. The CDR3 here is CASSPQGAYEQYF. The CDR3 DNA reads TGTGCCAGCTCACCACAGGGGGCCTACGAGCAGTACTTC. The V gene is TRBV18, the J gene TRBJ2-7, with D perhaps matching TRBD1 (6 bases). The CDR3 totals 13 residues. V lost 1 base, J lost 2 bases, and 6 bases lay in between. Germline-derived CDR1 and CDR2 are KGHSH and LQKENI.

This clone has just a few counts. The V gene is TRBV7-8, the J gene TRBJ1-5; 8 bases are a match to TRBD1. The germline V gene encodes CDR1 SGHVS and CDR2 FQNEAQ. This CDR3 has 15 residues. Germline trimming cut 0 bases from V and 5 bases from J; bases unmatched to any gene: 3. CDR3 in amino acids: CASSLARTGYQPQHF. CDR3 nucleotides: TGTGCCAGCAGCTTAGCGCGGACAGGGTATCAGCCCCAGCATTTT.